This T cell receptor (beta chain) was documented in a study of tumor-infiltrating lymphocytes in oesophageal squamous cell carcinoma. Germline loops: CDR1 LGHNT, CDR2 FRNRAP. This CDR3 spans 15 amino acids. TCRdb re-derived calls from the PCR reads in MiXCR, one entry per CDR3 protein. The sample carries 9,500 to 13,000 distinct CDR3 sequences, 57% recorded once. Sequencing used esophageal tumor tissue. The chain joins TRBV12-5 to TRBJ2-5, with D unclear. The last part of the DNA fits TRBJ2-7 better; the J call may be wrong. The receptor was derived from a male donor with esophageal squamous cell carcinoma. CDR3 nucleotides: TGTGCTAGTGGTTTGGTAATGGTATCGGCCTACGAGCAGTACTTC. Amino acids: CASGLVMVSAYEQYF.